The 23 T cell receptor beta chains reported below all come from one sample, sequenced in a study of blood T cell repertoires in COVID-19. Profiled with immunoSEQ multiplex PCR; TCRdb holds only in-frame clones, not every one. The sample lists 350,000 to 450,000 clones, about 87% occurring once. The specimen was peripheral blood. The receptors shown here come from a human donor in a cohort sampled during active COVID-19.

V gene TRBV29-1 combines with J gene TRBJ1-1, with 8 bases aligning to TRBD1. The CDR3 length is 14 residues. CDR1 is SQVTM and CDR2 is ANQGSEA in the germline V gene. The trim removed 4 bases at V and 2 bases at J, leaving 6 bases unmatched. This CDR3 is CSVAQGAANTEAFF. CDR3 coding DNA: TGCAGCGTTGCCCAGGGGGCTGCTAACACTGAAGCTTTCTTT.

The chain links TRBV5-4 to TRBJ1-1; 11 bases are a match to TRBD1. Trimming took 1 base from V and 0 from J; bases not matched to a gene: 5. This CDR3 has 17 residues. In germline, CDR1 is SGHNT, CDR2 YYREEE (reference sequence). The CDR3 loop is CASSLIRTGGLNTEAFF. In nucleotides, the CDR3 is TGTGCCAGCAGCTTGATTAGGACAGGGGGCCTGAACACTGAAGCTTTCTTT.

The chain uses TRBV3-1 (or the pseudogene TRBV3-2) and TRBJ2-7; 13 positions match TRBD2. CDR1 is LGHDT and CDR2 is YNNKEL in the germline V gene (reference sequence). The J segment lost 6 bases and the V segment lost 4 bases, leaving 12 bases of the junction unmatched. The length of the CDR3 is 17 residues. The CDR3 reads CASSPSGLAGVNPEQYF. CDR3 nucleotide sequence: TGTGCCAGCAGCCCATCAGGACTAGCGGGAGTCAATCCCGAGCAGTACTTC.

The chain combines TRBV2 with TRBJ2-5, with 14 bases identical to TRBD2. The V and J ends lost 6 bases and 4 bases, in that order; junction bases with no gene match: 16. This CDR3 spans 19 amino acids. Germline assignment: CDR1 SNHLY and CDR2 FYNNEI. The CDR3 spells CASREGLAGARGILETQYF. CDR3 DNA sequence: TGTGCCAGCAGAGAGGGACTAGCGGGAGCTAGGGGAATTTTAGAGACCCAGTACTTC.

This rearrangement joins TRBV27 to TRBJ1-6, with D perhaps TRBD1 (6 bases). The CDR3 contains 13 residues. Germline lookup yields CDR1 MNHEY and CDR2 SMNVEV (reference sequence). The DNA for the CDR3 is TGTGCTGCGAGAGGGGGTCGTAATTCACCCCTCCACTTT. This translates into CAARGGRNSPLHF.

This clone was seen a handful of times. The rearrangement joins TRBV25-1 to TRBJ1-2, with 8 bases aligning to TRBD1. With V trimmed by 2 bases and J by 4 bases, 6 bases remained unmatched. The CDR3 has 15 amino acids. CDR1 is MGHDK, CDR2 SYGVNS, per germline. The CDR3 sequence is CASSEGNRGSYGYTF. CDR3 nucleotides: TGTGCCAGCAGTGAAGGGAACAGGGGGTCCTATGGCTACACCTTC.

This chain uses TRBV9 with TRBJ2-1; 13 bases are a match to TRBD2. The germline gives CDR1 SGDLS, CDR2 YYNGEE. The CDR3 is 15 residues long. After removal of 3 bases from V and 6 bases from J, the junction contained 3 bases not matched to a gene. DNA for the CDR3: TGTGCCAGCAGCGCGGGGACTAGCGGGGCCAATGAGCAGTTCTTC. Amino acids: CASSAGTSGANEQFF.

The J gene is TRBJ2-7, the V gene TRBV7-6; D perhaps matches TRBD2 (6 bases). CDR3 length: 15 residues. Trimming left V 5 bases short and J 3 bases short, with 17 bases between. Germline CDR1 is SGHVS and CDR2 is FNYEAQ. Written as DNA, the CDR3 is TGTGCCAGCAGCCCCGACGGCGGGGTCTTCTACGAGCAGTACTTC. This gives the protein CASSPDGGVFYEQYF.

This rearrangement joins TRBV4-1 to TRBJ1-3, with 11 bases that match TRBD1. Germline assignment: CDR1 MGHRA and CDR2 YSYEKL. The CDR3 extends over 16 amino acids. Germline trimming cut 4 bases from V and 0 bases from J; bases unmatched to any gene: 2. The CDR3 here is CASSRDRGNSGNTIYF. DNA for the CDR3: TGCGCCAGCAGCCGGGACAGGGGGAACTCTGGAAACACCATATATTTT.

The rearrangement uses TRBV21-1 and TRBJ2-5; the table's D call, TRBD2, was not checked against the DNA. TRBV21-1 counts as a pseudogene. This CDR3 has 18 residues. The CDR3 DNA reads as TGTGCCAGCAGCAGACTAGCGGGAGGGCTTTTGGCGAGAGAGACCCAGTACTTC. Its translation: CASSRLAGGLLARETQYF.

The chain combines TRBV11-2 with TRBJ2-3, with 7 nucleotides matching TRBD2. The V gene end was trimmed by 5 bases and the J gene end by 0 bases; junction bases not matched to a gene: 11. Germline loops: CDR1 SGHAT, CDR2 FQNNGV. The CDR3 has 17 residues. CDR3 coding DNA: TGTGCCAGCAGCACCGAGCGGGGACCTATTAGCACAGATACGCAGTATTTT. Translation gives CASSTERGPISTDTQYF.

The CDR3 nucleotides read TGTGCCATCAGTTCCGGGGTAGCGGGAGGGCCGGACACCGGGGAGCTGTTTTTT. Amino acids: CAISSGVAGGPDTGELFF. This rearrangement joins TRBV10-3 to TRBJ2-2; 11 bases are shared with TRBD2. This CDR3 has 18 amino acids. J was trimmed by 3 bases and V by 5 bases; bases with no gene match: 11. Per germline, CDR1 ENHRY and CDR2 SYGVKD.

The chain couples TRBV30 to TRBJ2-7, with D uncertain. The CDR3 is made up of 13 amino acids. V was shortened by 4 bases and J by 3 bases, with 13 bases between the two germline ends. Germline values: CDR1 GTSNPN, CDR2 SVGIG (reference sequence). The CDR3 bases are TGTGCCTGGAACCCGGAGACGAACTACGAGCAGTACTTC. Its protein product is CAWNPETNYEQYF.

V usage is TRBV2 and J usage is TRBJ2-1; D remains ambiguous. The germline V and J ends were trimmed by 6 bases and 0 bases, with 6 bases remaining between them. The CDR3 is 13 amino acids. CDR1 SNHLY and CDR2 FYNNEI come from the germline V gene. CDR3 nucleotides: TGTGCCAGCAGGTCAGACTCCTACAATGAGCAGTTCTTC. Translating it yields CASRSDSYNEQFF.

The chain couples TRBV5-1 to TRBJ2-1; maybe TRBD1 (5 bases). The germline V gene has CDR1 SGHRS and CDR2 YFSETQ. CDR3 size: 14 residues. Deletions cut 1 base from V and 7 bases from J, with 12 bases between. The CDR3 DNA follows: TGCGCCAGCAGCTTGTCGGGCAGGGTAAATGAGCAGTTCTTC. It specifies CASSLSGRVNEQFF.

This clone was seen once. The chain combines TRBV4-1 with TRBJ2-1; D possibly corresponds to TRBD2 (6 bases). V shed 0 bases and J shed 12 bases, with 15 bases lying between them. This CDR3 spans 14 amino acids. Germline CDR1 and CDR2: MGHRA and YSYEKL. The CDR3 coding sequence is TGCGCCAGCAGCCAAGAGGTACGGGGGTTTGGGCAGTTCTTC. This sequence encodes CASSQEVRGFGQFF.

This chain connects TRBV19 to TRBJ2-5, with TRBD2 matching 7 bases. J lost 0 bases, V lost 4 bases, and 2 bases had no gene match. The CDR3 length is 14 residues. Germline loops: CDR1 LNHDA, CDR2 SQIVND (reference sequence). CDR3 nucleotide sequence: TGTGCCAGTAGTACACTAGCGAACCAAGAGACCCAGTACTTC. Translated: CASSTLANQETQYF.

The rearrangement joins TRBV4-1 to TRBJ2-3; D is uncertain. Per germline, CDR1 MGHRA and CDR2 YSYEKL. Trimming shortened V by 1 base and J by 4 bases, and 9 bases separated the two germline ends. CDR3 size: 14 residues. The CDR3 region has the DNA TGCGCCAGCAGCCAAGTCCCCCTCCCAGATACGCAGTATTTT. It specifies CASSQVPLPDTQYF.

CDR3 sequence (DNA): TGTGCCAGCTCCGGACAGGGCTCCTACGAGCAGTACTTC. This translates into CASSGQGSYEQYF. J is TRBJ2-7 and V is TRBV18, with 8 bases identical to TRBD1. The CDR3 extends over 13 amino acids. Germline lookup yields CDR1 KGHSH and CDR2 LQKENI. Trimming removed 6 bases from V and 0 bases from J; junction bases left unmatched: 1.

V and J are TRBV18 and TRBJ1-1, with D unresolved. The V end lost 6 bases, the J end lost 2 bases, and 13 bases lay between the germline ends. From germline, CDR1 is KGHSH and CDR2 LQKENI. The CDR3 has 14 residues. CDR3 sequence: CASSQLRGNTEAFF. As DNA, the CDR3 is TGTGCCAGCTCCCAACTCCGGGGAAACACTGAAGCTTTCTTT.

The gene calls are TRBV24-1 and TRBJ2-3; 9 nucleotides match TRBD2. The trim removed 2 bases at V and 5 bases at J, leaving 7 bases unmatched. Germline loops: CDR1 KGHDR, CDR2 SFDVKD. The CDR3 totals 16 residues. CDR3 coding DNA: TGTGCCACCAGTGATTCAGGCGGGAGGGCCGGAGATACGCAGTATTTT. As protein: CATSDSGGRAGDTQYF.

The chain joins TRBV15 to TRBJ2-5; D remains unclear. Germline assignment: CDR1 LNHNV and CDR2 YYDKDF (reference sequence). The CDR3 totals 14 residues. Trimming removed 0 bases at V and 2 bases at J, with 7 bases between. CDR3 bases: TGTGCCACCAGCAGAGATGGCAGACAAGAGACCCAGTACTTC. Translating gives CATSRDGRQETQYF.

The V and J genes are TRBV2 and TRBJ2-7, with D perhaps matching TRBD1 (6 bases). V was cut by 6 bases and J by 1 base, with 13 bases left in between. The CDR3 runs 14 residues. Germline V gene lookup returns CDR1 SNHLY and CDR2 FYNNEI. CDR3 sequence reads: CASSSQGISYEQYF. CDR3 sequence (DNA): TGTGCCAGCAGCTCACAGGGTATATCCTACGAGCAGTACTTC.